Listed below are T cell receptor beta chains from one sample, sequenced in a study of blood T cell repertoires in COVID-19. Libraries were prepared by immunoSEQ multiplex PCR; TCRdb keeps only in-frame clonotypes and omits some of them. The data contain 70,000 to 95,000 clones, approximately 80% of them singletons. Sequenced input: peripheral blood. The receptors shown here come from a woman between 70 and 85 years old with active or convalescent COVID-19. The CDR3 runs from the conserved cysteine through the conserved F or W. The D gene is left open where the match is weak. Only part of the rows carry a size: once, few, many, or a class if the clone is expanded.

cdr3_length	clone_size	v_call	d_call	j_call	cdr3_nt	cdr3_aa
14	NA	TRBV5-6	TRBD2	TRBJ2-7	TGTGCCAGCAGCTTAGCGGGGGCCAACTACGAGCAGTACTTC	CASSLAGANYEQYF
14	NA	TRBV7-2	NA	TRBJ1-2	TGTGCCAGCAGCGCCTCACAGGGTCCCTATGGCTACACCTTC	CASSASQGPYGYTF
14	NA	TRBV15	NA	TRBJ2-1	TGTGCCACCAGCATTGAGGACTTAAACAATGAGCAGTTCTTC	CATSIEDLNNEQFF
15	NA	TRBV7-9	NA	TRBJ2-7	TGTGCCAGCAGCTTAACAGGTGGCAGAGCGTACGAGCAGTACTTC	CASSLTGGRAYEQYF
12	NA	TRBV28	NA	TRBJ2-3	TGTGCCAGCAGTTTAATAGCCGATACGCAGTATTTT	CASSLIADTQYF
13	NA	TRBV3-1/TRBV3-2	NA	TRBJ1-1	TGTGCCAGCAGCCCAACTATGAACACTGAAGCTTTCTTT	CASSPTMNTEAFF
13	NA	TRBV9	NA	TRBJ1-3	TGTGCCAGCAACCAGGGGCCAGGGGACACCATATATTTT	CASNQGPGDTIYF
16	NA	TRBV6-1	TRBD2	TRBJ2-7	TGTGCCAGCAGTGGCCCCCGGGCCGGGGGGGCCTACGAGCAGTACTTC	CASSGPRAGGAYEQYF
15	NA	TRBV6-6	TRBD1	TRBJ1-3	TGTGCCAGCAGAGGACAGGGGGAAGCTGGAAACACCATATATTTT	CASRGQGEAGNTIYF
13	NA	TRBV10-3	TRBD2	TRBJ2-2	TGTGCCAGCGGGGGGGTCGACACCGGGGAGCTGTTTTTT	CASGGVDTGELFF
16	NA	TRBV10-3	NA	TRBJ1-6	TGTGCCATCAGTGACCCGCGCGTTAAAGTCGATTCACCCCTCCACTTT	CAISDPRVKVDSPLHF
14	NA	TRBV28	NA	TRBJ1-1	TGTGCCAGCAGTTTAAGGGGGAGGGGCACTGAAGCTTTCTTT	CASSLRGRGTEAFF
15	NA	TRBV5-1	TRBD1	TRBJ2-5	TGCGCCAGCAGCTTGGTTGGGACAGGGCAAGAGACCCAGTACTTC	CASSLVGTGQETQYF
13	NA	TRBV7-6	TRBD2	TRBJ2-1	TGTGCCAGCAGCCCTAGACTAGCGGGGGAGCGGTTCTTC	CASSPRLAGERFF
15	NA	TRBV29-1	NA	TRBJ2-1	TGCAGCGTTTCGGATGGATACCCAAAGGGGAATGAGCAGTTCTTC	CSVSDGYPKGNEQFF
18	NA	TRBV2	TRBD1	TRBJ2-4	TGTGCCAGCAGCCAGCAGAGACCAGGGGGCGCGTTCAAAAACATTCAGTACTTC	CASSQQRPGGAFKNIQYF
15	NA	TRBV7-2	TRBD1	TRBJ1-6	TGTGCCAGCAGCTTAGGCGGACAGGGTACTTCACCCCTCCACTTT	CASSLGGQGTSPLHF
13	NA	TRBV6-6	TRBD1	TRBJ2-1	TGTGCCAGCGGACAGGGGCCTTGGGGAGAGCAGTTCTTC	CASGQGPWGEQFF
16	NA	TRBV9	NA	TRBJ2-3	TGTGCCAGCAGCGTGGAGTCGCGGAGACGCACAGATACGCAGTATTTT	CASSVESRRRTDTQYF
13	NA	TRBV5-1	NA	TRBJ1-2	TGCGCCAGCAGCTTGGTTTCAGGGGATGGATACACCTTC	CASSLVSGDGYTF
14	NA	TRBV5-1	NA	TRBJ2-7	TGCGCCAGCAGCTTGGAAATTGCGTCGGGCGAGCAGTACTTC	CASSLEIASGEQYF
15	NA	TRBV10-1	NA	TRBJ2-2	TGCGCCAGCAGTGATGGCGGGGGCTTTCCCGGGGAGCTGTTTTTT	CASSDGGGFPGELFF
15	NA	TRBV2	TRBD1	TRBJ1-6	TGTGCCATCGACCTACAGGGGGCCTATAATTCACCCCTCCACTTT	CAIDLQGAYNSPLHF
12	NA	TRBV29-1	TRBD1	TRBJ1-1	TGCAGCGTCAAGGGTGGACAGGGGGGAGCTTTCTTT	CSVKGGQGGAFF
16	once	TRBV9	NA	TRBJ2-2	TGTGCCAGCAGCGTCCATAGCGAGTTTAACACCGGGGAGCTGTTTTTT	CASSVHSEFNTGELFF
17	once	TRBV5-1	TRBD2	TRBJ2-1	TGCGCCAGCAGCTTGGTTGTAAGCGGGGGGGTGTACAATGAGCAGTTCTTC	CASSLVVSGGVYNEQFF
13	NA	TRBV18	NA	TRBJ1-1	TGTGCCAGCTCACCGTACAGGGCCACTGAAGCTTTCTTT	CASSPYRATEAFF
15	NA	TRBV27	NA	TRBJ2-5	TGTGCCAGCAGTTTTTCAGGCAGGGCCCAAGAGACCCAGTACTTC	CASSFSGRAQETQYF
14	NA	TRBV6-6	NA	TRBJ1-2	TGTGCCAGCAGAGACACGCGGACAGAGAGTGGCTACACCTTC	CASRDTRTESGYTF
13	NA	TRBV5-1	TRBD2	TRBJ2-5	TGCGCCAGCAGCTACGGGGGGCAAGAGACCCAGTACTTC	CASSYGGQETQYF
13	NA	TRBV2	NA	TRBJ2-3	TGTGCCAGCAGTGAAGGGGGGGAGATTACGCAGTATTTT	CASSEGGEITQYF
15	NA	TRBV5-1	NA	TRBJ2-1	TGCGCCAGCAGCCCTGGGGGGACGAATAACAATGAGCAGTTCTTC	CASSPGGTNNNEQFF
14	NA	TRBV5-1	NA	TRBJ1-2	TGCGCCAGCAGTGTAGGGGTCTCTAACTATGGCTACACCTTC	CASSVGVSNYGYTF
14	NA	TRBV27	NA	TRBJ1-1	TGTGCCAGCAGTTCCTCGCCTTTACTAATACAAGCTTTCTTT	CASSSSPLLIQAFF